This T cell receptor (beta chain) is drawn from a study of memory CD4+ T cells and cytomegalovirus serostatus. The sort gate was single viable CD3+CD4+CD8-CD45RO+ cells for memory CD4+ T cells. V lost 5 bases to trimming and J lost 7 bases; unmatched junction nucleotides: 10. This CDR3 has 15 residues. Germline assignment: CDR1 SEHNR and CDR2 FQNEAQ (reference sequence). TCRdb's table, derived via immunoSEQ multiplex PCR, lists solely in-frame clones and lacks some. The sample records tens of thousands of clones, about 68% being singletons. The receptor was isolated from an adult in good health and CMV-seropositive. The chain couples TRBV7-9 to TRBJ2-7; 11 nucleotides match TRBD2. Sequenced material: memory CD4+ T cells from blood. CDR3 DNA: TGTGCCAGCAGCCACAAGACTAGCGGGATTGGTGAGCAGTACTTC. Its protein product is CASSHKTSGIGEQYF.